These 13 T cell receptor beta chains were all obtained from the same sample, sequenced in a study of human T cells and chemical hapten exposure. TCRdb independently ran MiXCR on the RACE reads; one entry per CDR3 protein. The sample records around 380,000 distinct CDR3 sequences, about 5% being singletons. This sample's time point: pre-sensitization, week 0. The treatment: therapeutic diphenylcyclopropenone sensitization with weekly scalp DPC. The material was whole blood, obtained in connection with sensitization to the hapten diphenylcyclopropenone (DPC). These receptors came from a woman aged 18-29 years with alopecia areata. Some clones in this sample may be carry-over from other donors' samples.

The chain combines TRBV24-1 with TRBJ2-3; D may be TRBD2 (6 bases). This CDR3 contains 14 residues. V dropped 4 bases and J dropped 2 bases, with 9 bases sitting between them. CDR1 is KGHDR, CDR2 SFDVKD, per germline. The CDR3 region has the DNA TGTGCCACCAGTGAGGGAGGACTCACAGATACGCAGTATTTT. Protein sequence: CATSEGGLTDTQYF.

This clonotype was counted at least ten times. J is TRBJ2-1 and V is TRBV29-1, with D possibly matching TRBD1 (5 bases). V was clipped by 6 bases and J by 1 base, with 13 bases between them. The CDR3 sequence is 14 residues long. Looked up from germline, CDR1 is SQVTM and CDR2 is ANQGSEA. CDR3 DNA sequence: TGCAGCGTCTTACAGGTCGTTTCCTACAATGAGCAGTTCTTC. Protein: CSVLQVVSYNEQFF.

This clonotype turned up a few times. CDR3 loop: CASSPMGSANYGYTF. Here the CDR3 DNA reads TGTGCCAGCAGCCCCATGGGATCAGCTAACTATGGCTACACCTTC. The chain is built from TRBV7-8 and TRBJ1-2, with D unresolved. V was pared by 5 bases and J by 0 bases, with 13 bases between. Germline-derived CDR1 and CDR2 are SGHVS and FQNEAQ. This CDR3 has 15 residues.

This clonotype has just a few counts. The chain employs TRBV7-2 and TRBJ1-1, with 9 bases matching TRBD1. The CDR3 is 15 amino acids. Germline CDR1 and CDR2: SGHTA and FQGNSA. V lost 6 bases to trimming and J lost 4 bases; unmatched junction nucleotides: 9. CDR3: CASRKQGAEGTEAFF. DNA for the CDR3: TGTGCCAGCAGGAAACAGGGGGCGGAGGGCACTGAAGCTTTCTTT. The whole variable domain, remainder taken from reference TRBV7-2 and TRBJ1-1, is GAGVSQSPSNKVTEKGKDVELRCDPISGHTALYWYRQSLGQGLEFLIYFQGNSAPDKSGLPSDRFSAERTGGSVSTLTIQRTQQEDSAVYLCASRKQGAEGTEAFFGQGTRLTVV.

This clonotype was seen repeatedly, ten times or more. The gene calls are TRBV29-1 and TRBJ2-6; D may be TRBD1 or TRBD2 (5 bases each). This CDR3 region has 18 residues. Per the germline V gene, CDR1 is SQVTM and CDR2 is ANQGSEA. Trimming pared 6 bases from V and 0 bases from J, leaving 21 bases between. In nucleotides, the CDR3 is TGCAGCGTGAGAAGCCGGGACGCCAGTTCCTCTGGGGCCAACGTCCTGACTTTC. This translates into CSVRSRDASSSGANVLTF.

V gene TRBV5-3 combines with J gene TRBJ1-5; no clear D gene. TRBV5-3 counts as an open reading frame of uncertain function. The length of the CDR3 is 17 residues. Trimming removed 2 bases at V and 3 bases at J, with 18 bases between. The CDR3 DNA sequence: TGTGCCAGAAGCTTCGTGAGTAGGGAAGGGCACAATCAGCCCCAGCATTTT. It codes for CARSFVSREGHNQPQHF.

This clonotype was recorded many times. The chain uses TRBV12-3 or TRBV12-4 and TRBJ1-1; D remains unclear. V was clipped by 3 bases and J by 1 base, with 9 bases between them. The CDR3 has 14 amino acids. Here the CDR3 DNA reads TGTGCCAGCAGTTTGTTGCCCCGGAACACTGAAGCTTTCTTT. Amino acid sequence: CASSLLPRNTEAFF.

The chain carries TRBV5-1 and TRBJ2-3; 11 bases agree with TRBD2. The CDR3 is made up of 18 amino acids. The germline V gene encodes CDR1 SGHRS and CDR2 YFSETQ. The junction had 9 bases not matched to a gene; V was cut back by 1 base and J by 2 bases. CDR3 sequence reads: CASSLPSSSGGFTDTQYF. The CDR3 DNA follows: TGCGCCAGCAGCTTGCCTTCCTCTAGCGGGGGGTTCACAGATACGCAGTATTTT.

The chain carries TRBV7-2 and TRBJ2-5, with no clear D. Germline V gene lookup returns CDR1 SGHTA and CDR2 FQGNSA. This CDR3 region has 15 residues. Trimming took 2 bases from V and 1 from J, leaving 11 bases between them. This CDR3 is CASSLSLGPQETQYF. Written as DNA, the CDR3 is TGTGCCAGCAGCTTATCATTGGGCCCCCAAGAGACCCAGTACTTC.

This clonotype was picked up many times. The chain combines TRBV6-5 with TRBJ1-5; D may be TRBD1 (6 bases). V gave up 3 bases and J gave up 7 bases, with 10 bases separating them. Germline-derived CDR1 and CDR2 are MNHEY and SVGAGI. The CDR3 runs 13 residues. The CDR3 spells CASSYSDRQPQHF. The DNA of the CDR3 is TGTGCCAGCAGTTATTCTGACAGGCAGCCCCAGCATTTT.

The sample holds many counts of this clonotype. The chain has TRBV20-1 and TRBJ2-5; D possibly corresponds to TRBD1 (6 bases). This CDR3 is built from 14 residues. The germline gives CDR1 DFQATT, CDR2 SNEGSKA (reference sequence). V was clipped by 2 bases and J by 2 bases, with 12 bases between them. The CDR3 sequence: CSARKRQGQETQYF. For the CDR3, the DNA is TGCAGTGCTAGAAAGCGGCAGGGGCAAGAGACCCAGTACTTC.

This clonotype has just a few counts. V and J are TRBV6-5 and TRBJ1-6; D is unresolved. CDR3 length equals 17 residues. The V gene lost 6 bases and the J gene lost 0 bases, with 15 bases spanning the gap. Germline-derived CDR1 and CDR2 are MNHEY and SVGAGI. The CDR3 DNA reads as TGTGCCAGCAGATTTCGGTCTTTAGGCTCCTATAATTCACCCCTCCACTTT. Translation: CASRFRSLGSYNSPLHF.

This chain uses TRBV2 with TRBJ1-2; D not certain. Germline CDR1 and CDR2: SNHLY and FYNNEI. The CDR3 runs to 10 residues. V gave up 2 bases and J gave up 13 bases, with 8 bases separating them. The CDR3 sequence is CASSEKQTTF. CDR3 sequence (DNA): TGTGCCAGCAGTGAAAAACAGACCACCTTC.